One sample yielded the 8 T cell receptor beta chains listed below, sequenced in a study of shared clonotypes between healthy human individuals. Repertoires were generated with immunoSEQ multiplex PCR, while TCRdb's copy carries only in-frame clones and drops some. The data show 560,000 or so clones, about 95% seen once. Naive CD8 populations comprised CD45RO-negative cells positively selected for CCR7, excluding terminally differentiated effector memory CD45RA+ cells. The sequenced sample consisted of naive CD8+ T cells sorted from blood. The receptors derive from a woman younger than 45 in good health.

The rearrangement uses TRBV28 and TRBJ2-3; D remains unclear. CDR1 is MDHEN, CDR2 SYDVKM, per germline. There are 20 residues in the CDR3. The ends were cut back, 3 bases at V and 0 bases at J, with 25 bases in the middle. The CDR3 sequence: CASSFATFPLLSSSTDTQYF. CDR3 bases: TGTGCCAGCAGTTTTGCTACTTTTCCTCTTTTGTCATCTAGCACAGATACGCAGTATTTT.

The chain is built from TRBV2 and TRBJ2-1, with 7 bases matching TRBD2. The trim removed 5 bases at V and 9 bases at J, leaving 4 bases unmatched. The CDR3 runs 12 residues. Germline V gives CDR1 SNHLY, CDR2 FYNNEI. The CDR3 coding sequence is TGTGCCAGCAGTTCATTAGCGGGTGAGCAGTTCTTC. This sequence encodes CASSSLAGEQFF.

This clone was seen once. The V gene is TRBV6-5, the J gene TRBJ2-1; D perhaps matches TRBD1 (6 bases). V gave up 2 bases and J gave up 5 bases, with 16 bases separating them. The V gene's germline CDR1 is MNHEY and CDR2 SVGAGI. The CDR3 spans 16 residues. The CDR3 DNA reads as TGTGCCAGCAGTTACCCAGGGGAAGGTACTAACAATGAGCAGTTCTTC. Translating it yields CASSYPGEGTNNEQFF.

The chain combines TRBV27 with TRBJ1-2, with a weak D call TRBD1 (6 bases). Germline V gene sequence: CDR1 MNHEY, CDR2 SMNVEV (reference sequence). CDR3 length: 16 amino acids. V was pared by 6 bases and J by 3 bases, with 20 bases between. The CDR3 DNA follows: TGTGCCAGCAGACTGGGAACGGACAGTCCAGACTATGGCTACACCTTC. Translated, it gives CASRLGTDSPDYGYTF.

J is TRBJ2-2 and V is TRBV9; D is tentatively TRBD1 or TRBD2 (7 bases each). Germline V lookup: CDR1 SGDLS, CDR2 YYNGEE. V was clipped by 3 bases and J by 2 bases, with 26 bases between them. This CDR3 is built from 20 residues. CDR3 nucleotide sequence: TGTGCCAGCAGCGCCGCTATTGGAAGGGGGCTAGCGGTAAACACCGGGGAGCTGTTTTTT. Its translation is CASSAAIGRGLAVNTGELFF.

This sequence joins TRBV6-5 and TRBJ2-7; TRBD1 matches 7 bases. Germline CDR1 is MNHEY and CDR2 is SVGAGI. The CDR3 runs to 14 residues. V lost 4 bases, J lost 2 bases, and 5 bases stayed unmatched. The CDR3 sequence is CASSSTGTAYEQYF. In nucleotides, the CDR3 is TGTGCCAGCAGTTCCACCGGGACAGCCTACGAGCAGTACTTC.

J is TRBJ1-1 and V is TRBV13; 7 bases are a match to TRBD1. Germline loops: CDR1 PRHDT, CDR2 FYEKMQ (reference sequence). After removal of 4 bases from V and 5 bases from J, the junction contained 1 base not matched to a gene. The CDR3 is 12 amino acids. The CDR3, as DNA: TGTGCCAGCAGCTACAGGGGAACTGAAGCTTTCTTT. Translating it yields CASSYRGTEAFF. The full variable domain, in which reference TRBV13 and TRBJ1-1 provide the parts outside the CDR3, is AAGVIQSPRHLIKEKRETATLKCYPIPRHDTVYWYQQGPGQDPQFLISFYEKMQSDKGSIPDRFSAQQFSDYHSELNMSSLELGDSALYFCASSYRGTEAFFGQGTRLTVV.

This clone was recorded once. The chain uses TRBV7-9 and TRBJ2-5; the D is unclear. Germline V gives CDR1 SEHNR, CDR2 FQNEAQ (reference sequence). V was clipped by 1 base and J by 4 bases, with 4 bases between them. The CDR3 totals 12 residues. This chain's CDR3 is CASSLGVETQYF. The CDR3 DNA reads TGTGCCAGCAGCTTAGGGGTAGAGACCCAGTACTTC.